A single sample is the source of the 29 T cell receptor beta chains below, sequenced in a study of blood T cell repertoires in COVID-19. Sequencing used immunoSEQ multiplex PCR; TCRdb keeps in-frame clones, though not all of them. Altogether tens of thousands of clones are present, more than 65% being singletons, with the ten largest covering about 7.6%. Input material: peripheral blood. These receptors all come from a human donor in a cohort sampled during active COVID-19.

The chain has TRBV9 and TRBJ2-3, with D hard to call. CDR3 length: 15 amino acids. The germline gives CDR1 SGDLS, CDR2 YYNGEE. V shed 0 bases and J shed 0 bases, with 8 bases lying between them. DNA for the CDR3: TGTGCCAGCAGCGTAGCTGCCCAGAGCACAGATACGCAGTATTTT. It encodes CASSVAAQSTDTQYF.

This clone was seen just once. The chain is built from TRBV2 and TRBJ2-1, with a weak D call TRBD2 (6 bases). The CDR3 length is 17 residues. The V end lost 4 bases, the J end lost 2 bases, and 18 bases lay between the germline ends. Germline CDR1 reads SNHLY; CDR2 reads FYNNEI. In DNA, the CDR3 is TGTGCCAGCAGTGGGGGGACCGGGACTTCAGCCTACAATGAGCAGTTCTTC. Residues: CASSGGTGTSAYNEQFF.

The chain uses TRBV3-1 (or the pseudogene TRBV3-2) and TRBJ2-2; a weak D match, TRBD2 (6 bases). CDR1 and CDR2 from the germline V gene are LGHDT and YNNKEL (reference sequence). The ends were cut back, 1 base at V and 1 base at J, with 7 bases in the middle. This CDR3 comprises 15 residues. The CDR3 nucleotides are TGTGCCAGCAGCCAAGCCGGGAGGAACACCGGGGAGCTGTTTTTT. It yields the protein CASSQAGRNTGELFF.

A remark on this clone: The junction departs from germline at one end; a sequencing error may be responsible. The chain combines TRBV6-2 or TRBV6-3 with TRBJ2-7, with D possibly matching TRBD2 (6 bases). Germline values: CDR1 MNHEY, CDR2 SVGEGT. This CDR3 comprises 21 residues. The CDR3 DNA is TGTGCCAACAGTTCAGGACTAACCCACGCCACCCGTGCAAGTGGGGACTACGAGCAGTACTTC. Translating gives CANSSGLTHATRASGDYEQYF.

This sequence joins TRBV4-3 and TRBJ2-2, with 8 bases fitting TRBD1. Trimming at V came to 4 bases and at J to 4 bases, leaving 2 bases not matched to a gene. Looked up from germline, CDR1 is LGHNA and CDR2 is YSLEER. The CDR3 has 14 amino acids. The DNA of the CDR3 is TGCGCCAGCAGCCCGACAGGGGTCACCGGGGAGCTGTTTTTT. It codes for CASSPTGVTGELFF.

This clone appeared once. The chain uses TRBV5-1 and TRBJ1-6, with 9 nucleotides matching TRBD1. The junction had 8 bases not matched to a gene; V was cut back by 3 bases and J by 10 bases. The CDR3 covers 15 residues. CDR1 and CDR2 from the germline V gene are SGHRS and YFSETQ. The CDR3 spells CASSYSGQGRSPLHF. The CDR3 coding sequence is TGCGCCAGCAGCTACTCGGGACAGGGACGATCACCCCTCCACTTT.

The chain has TRBV11-2 and TRBJ1-1; TRBD1 matches at 9 bases. CDR1 is SGHAT, CDR2 FQNNGV, per germline. The CDR3 has 14 amino acids. V lost 6 bases, J lost 0 bases, and 2 bases stayed unmatched. The CDR3 sequence: CASSWTGVNTEAFF. The CDR3 DNA reads as TGTGCCAGCAGTTGGACAGGGGTGAACACTGAAGCTTTCTTT. Full variable domain (remainder filled in from reference TRBV11-2 and TRBJ1-1): EAGVAQSPRYKIIEKRQSVAFWCNPISGHATLYWYQQILGQGPKLLIQFQNNGVVDDSQLPKDRFSAERLKGVDSTLKIQPAKLEDSAVYLCASSWTGVNTEAFFGQGTRLTVV.

The chain combines TRBV12-3 or TRBV12-4 with TRBJ1-2; 9 nucleotides line up with TRBD1. V shed 3 bases, J shed 13 bases, and the junction held 6 bases outside the gene matches. The CDR3 totals 12 residues. CDR3 sequence reads: CASSLDRGPGTF. CDR3 sequence (DNA): TGTGCCAGCAGTTTGGACAGGGGCCCCGGCACCTTC.

This chain links TRBV2 with TRBJ1-2, with D perhaps TRBD1 (5 bases). The germline V gene encodes CDR1 SNHLY and CDR2 FYNNEI. The CDR3 covers 13 residues. V lost 6 bases and J lost 8, with 16 bases in between. The CDR3 DNA sequence: TGTGCCAGCAGCGATGATAGTAGGGGCGGCTACACCTTC. Protein product: CASSDDSRGGYTF. Supplemented by reference TRBV2 and TRBJ1-2, the full variable domain reads EPEVTQTPSHQVTQMGQEVILRCVPISNHLYFYWYRQILGQKVEFLVSFYNNEISEKSEIFDDQFSVERPDGSNFTLKIRSTKLEDSAMYFCASSDDSRGGYTFGSGTRLTVV.

The chain is built from TRBV3-1 (or the pseudogene TRBV3-2) and TRBJ2-5, with D tentatively TRBD2 (6 bases). The germline CDR1 and CDR2 sequences are LGHDT and YNNKEL (reference sequence). Deletions cut 7 bases from V and 2 bases from J, with 11 bases between. The CDR3 is 13 amino acids. The CDR3 sequence is CASTLLAQETQYF. CDR3 nucleotide sequence: TGTGCCAGCACCCTACTAGCTCAAGAGACCCAGTACTTC.

This chain uses TRBV15 with TRBJ2-7; TRBD2 might be the D (6 bases). Between the trimmed V and J ends, which lost 0 bases and 3 bases, there was a span of 15 bases. The CDR3 is made up of 16 amino acids. Germline V gene lookup returns CDR1 LNHNV and CDR2 YYDKDF (reference sequence). The chain's CDR3 is CATSRDVASANYEQYF. The CDR3 nucleotides are TGTGCCACCAGCAGAGATGTGGCTAGCGCCAACTACGAGCAGTACTTC.

This clone was seen only a few times. The chain carries TRBV7-9 and TRBJ1-2; 7 bases line up with TRBD1. V gave up 5 bases and J gave up 2 bases; unmatched junction bases: 5. In germline, CDR1 is SEHNR, CDR2 FQNEAQ (reference sequence). This CDR3 is built from 14 residues. CDR3 amino acids: CASSHRDRNYGYTF. As DNA, the CDR3 is TGTGCCAGCAGCCACCGGGACAGAAACTATGGCTACACCTTC.

The V call is TRBV28, the J call TRBJ1-1; 12 nucleotides agree with TRBD1. Germline V CDR1 and CDR2: MDHEN, SYDVKM. With V trimmed by 6 bases and J by 4 bases, 3 bases remained unmatched. CDR3 length: 14 amino acids. Here the CDR3 reads CASRGQGARTEAFF. CDR3 DNA: TGTGCCAGCAGGGGACAGGGGGCGCGCACTGAAGCTTTCTTT.

This chain links TRBV7-9 with TRBJ1-2, with D tentatively TRBD1 (5 bases). Between the trimmed V and J ends, which lost 3 bases and 1 base, there was a span of 12 bases. The germline V gene has CDR1 SEHNR and CDR2 FQNEAQ (reference sequence). The CDR3 is made up of 15 amino acids. This CDR3 is CASSFFPGINYGYTF. CDR3 sequence (DNA): TGTGCCAGCAGCTTCTTTCCAGGGATTAACTATGGCTACACCTTC.

The V call is TRBV19, the J call TRBJ2-7, with 7 bases aligning to TRBD1. Trimming took 4 bases from V and 0 from J; bases not matched to a gene: 6. The length of the CDR3 is 15 residues. CDR1 LNHDA and CDR2 SQIVND come from the germline V gene (reference sequence). CDR3 residues: CASSTPGQSSYEQYF. The DNA for the CDR3 is TGTGCCAGTAGTACACCGGGACAGAGCTCCTACGAGCAGTACTTC. The full variable domain, rest sourced from reference TRBV19 and TRBJ2-7, is DGGITQSPKYLFRKEGQNVTLSCEQNLNHDAMYWYRQDPGQGLRLIYYSQIVNDFQKGDIAEGYSVSREKKESFPLTVTSAQKNPTAFYLCASSTPGQSSYEQYFGPGTRLTVT.

The chain has TRBV6-1 and TRBJ2-4; no clear D. Trimming took 2 bases from V and 0 from J, leaving 17 bases between them. Germline CDR1 and CDR2: MNHNS and SASEGT. The CDR3 sequence is 18 residues long. CDR3 sequence (DNA): TGTGCCAGCAGTGAATCATTTGTGGCTAGACTAGCCAAAAACATTCAGTACTTC. It is translated as CASSESFVARLAKNIQYF.

The V call is TRBV5-5, the J call TRBJ2-3; 7 bases agree with TRBD1. The CDR3 consists of 15 residues. CDR1 is SGHKS and CDR2 is YYEKEE in the germline V gene (reference sequence). V lost 4 bases to trimming and J lost 4 bases; unmatched junction nucleotides: 9. In DNA form, the CDR3 reads TGTGCCAGCAGCCAATCAACAGGGGATCCAGATACGCAGTATTTT. Its translation: CASSQSTGDPDTQYF.

V and J are TRBV4-2 and TRBJ2-1; 10 bases agree with TRBD2. The trim removed 3 bases at V and 3 bases at J, leaving 2 bases unmatched. Per germline, CDR1 LGHNA and CDR2 YNFKEQ. This CDR3 is 15 amino acids long. In DNA, the CDR3 is TGTGCCAGCAGCCACGGACTAGCGGACTACAATGAGCAGTTCTTC. Its protein product is CASSHGLADYNEQFF.

This clone was recorded a few times. The chain uses TRBV5-4 and TRBJ2-1; 11 positions agree with TRBD2. The germline gives CDR1 SGHNT, CDR2 YYREEE (reference sequence). CDR3 size: 18 residues. V lost 5 bases and J lost 0; bases outside the gene matches: 10. The CDR3 spells CASSQGLAASSSYNEQFF. CDR3 DNA: TGTGCCAGCAGTCAGGGACTAGCGGCTTCCAGCTCCTACAATGAGCAGTTCTTC.

This chain joins TRBV7-2 and TRBJ1-1, with 9 positions matching TRBD1. V shed 5 bases and J 0 bases; nucleotides not matched to a gene: 7. Germline V gene lookup returns CDR1 SGHTA and CDR2 FQGNSA. The CDR3 extends over 16 amino acids. The CDR3 sequence is CASSPKGQGLNTEAFF. CDR3 DNA sequence: TGTGCCAGCAGCCCCAAGGGACAGGGATTGAACACTGAAGCTTTCTTT.

Only one count was recorded for this clone. CDR3 sequence (DNA): TGTGCCAGCAGCTTGGGTGGCAGGGGCACTGAAGCTTTCTTT. Encoded protein: CASSLGGRGTEAFF. The chain carries TRBV5-8 and TRBJ1-1; a possible D gene is TRBD1 (6 bases). Trimming removed 0 bases at V and 4 bases at J, with 10 bases between. Per germline, CDR1 SGHTS and CDR2 YDEGEE. This CDR3 comprises 14 residues.

The chain has TRBV14 and TRBJ2-1; TRBD2 matches 7 bases. CDR1 SGHDN and CDR2 FVKESK come from the germline V gene. The CDR3 spans 18 residues. V trimming: 1 base; J trimming: 0 bases; junction bases outside the gene matches: 9. CDR3 protein: CASSQVPWGGSSYNEQFF. CDR3 coding DNA: TGTGCCAGCAGCCAAGTCCCATGGGGGGGTAGCTCCTACAATGAGCAGTTCTTC.

The chain joins TRBV10-3 to TRBJ2-5; tentatively, D is TRBD1 (6 bases). The CDR3 extends over 14 amino acids. CDR1 is ENHRY, CDR2 SYGVKD, per germline. Trimming removed 7 bases at V and 5 bases at J, with 17 bases between. The CDR3 sequence is CAIKRDMLEETQYF. CDR3 coding DNA: TGTGCCATCAAGAGGGACATGCTTGAGGAGACCCAGTACTTC.

V gene TRBV5-8 combines with J gene TRBJ1-1; TRBD1 matches at 8 bases. Germline V CDR1 and CDR2: SGHTS, YDEGEE. V shed 7 bases, J shed 7 bases, and the junction held 12 bases outside the gene matches. This CDR3 region has 14 residues. The CDR3: CASGVSETGDEAFF. In DNA form, the CDR3 reads TGTGCCAGCGGGGTGTCCGAGACAGGGGATGAAGCTTTCTTT.

On this clone: A junction end diverges from the germline sequence, so it may reflect a read error. This rearrangement joins TRBV7-7 to TRBJ2-5, with 8 nucleotides matching TRBD1. The CDR3 runs to 15 residues. In germline, CDR1 is SSHAT, CDR2 FNYEAQ (reference sequence). The chain's CDR3 is CASSPGQGLQETQYF. CDR3 nucleotides: TGTGCTAGCAGCCCCGGACAGGGCCTCCAAGAGACCCAGTACTTC.

The gene calls are TRBV24-1 and TRBJ2-1, with TRBD2 matching 9 bases. Germline V lookup: CDR1 KGHDR, CDR2 SFDVKD. V shed 6 bases and J 4 bases; nucleotides not matched to a gene: 3. The CDR3 runs 14 residues. Here the CDR3 DNA reads TGTGCCACCAGTCTAGCGGGAAAGTACAATGAGCAGTTCTTC. It yields the protein CATSLAGKYNEQFF.

This sequence joins TRBV6-5 and TRBJ2-1; 9 positions match TRBD1. The CDR3 totals 14 residues. Germline loops: CDR1 MNHEY, CDR2 SVGAGI. Losses at the gene ends were 6 bases for V and 10 bases for J; bases not matched to a gene: 10. CDR3 bases: TGTGCCAGCAGACCCGCCGGGACAGGGAAGGAGCAGTTCTTC. Protein: CASRPAGTGKEQFF.

The chain uses TRBV4-3 and TRBJ2-1; weak D call: TRBD2 (6 bases). The CDR3 has 15 amino acids. Trimming took off 0 bases at V and 6 bases at J, with 12 bases between the two ends. Germline V CDR1 and CDR2: LGHNA, YSLEER. Here the CDR3 reads CASSQDWGLLNEQFF. The CDR3 bases are TGCGCCAGCAGCCAAGATTGGGGACTTCTCAATGAGCAGTTCTTC.

The genes are TRBV7-2 and TRBJ2-5, with D tentatively TRBD2 (6 bases). Germline CDR1 reads SGHTA; CDR2 reads FQGNSA. V was clipped by 8 bases and J by 4 bases, with 11 bases between them. The CDR3 sequence is 12 residues long. CDR3 loop: CASGGGRETQYF. CDR3 coding DNA: TGTGCCAGCGGAGGAGGGCGAGAGACCCAGTACTTC. Full variable domain (remainder filled in from reference TRBV7-2 and TRBJ2-5): GAGVSQSPSNKVTEKGKDVELRCDPISGHTALYWYRQSLGQGLEFLIYFQGNSAPDKSGLPSDRFSAERTGGSVSTLTIQRTQQEDSAVYLCASGGGRETQYFGPGTRLLVL.